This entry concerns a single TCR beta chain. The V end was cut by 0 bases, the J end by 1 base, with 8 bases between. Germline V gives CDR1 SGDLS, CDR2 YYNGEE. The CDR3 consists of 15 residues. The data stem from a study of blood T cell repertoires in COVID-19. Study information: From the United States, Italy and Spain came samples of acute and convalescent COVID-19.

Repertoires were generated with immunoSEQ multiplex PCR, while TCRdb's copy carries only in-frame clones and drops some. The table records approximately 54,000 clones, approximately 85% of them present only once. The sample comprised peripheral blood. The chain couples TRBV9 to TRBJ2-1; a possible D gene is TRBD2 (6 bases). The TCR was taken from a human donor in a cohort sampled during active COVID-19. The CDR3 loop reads CASSVAGESYNEQFF. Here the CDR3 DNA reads TGTGCCAGCAGCGTAGCGGGAGAGTCCTACAATGAGCAGTTCTTC.